This T cell receptor (beta chain) was captured by sequencing in a study of cytotoxic CD8 clonotypes in ibrutinib-treated CLL. The overall study: The response samples were taken once patients had been treated for a median of about 12 months, range 6 to 36.

Concerning this clone: Its antigen is as yet unknown.

Broader study findings: Public clonotypes, an uncommon group, contracted or remained stable on treatment. At progression, clonality fell back toward baseline after rising at ibrutinib response.

About 2 micrograms of genomic DNA came from cryopreserved PBMCs for TCR beta libraries. The CDR3 length is 14 residues. Germline V lookup: CDR1 MGHDK, CDR2 SYGVNS. Trimming removed 4 bases from V and 4 bases from J, with 13 bases in between. Assay used: immunoSEQ multiplex PCR; TCRdb lists only in-frame clones, some missing. This table holds around 300,000 clones, around four fifths found once. This receptor was obtained from a human donor with chronic lymphocytic leukemia. The gene calls are TRBV25-1 and TRBJ1-1; D unresolved. Sample: PBMCs, taken before ibrutinib treatment. The CDR3 sequence is CASSGYGKVTEAFF. CDR3 DNA sequence: TGTGCCAGCAGTGGCTATGGAAAGGTCACTGAAGCTTTCTTT. Looking up the rest from reference TRBV25-1 and TRBJ1-1 gives the full variable domain: EADIYQTPRYLVIGTGKKITLECSQTMGHDKMYWYQQDPGMELHLIHYSYGVNSTEKGDLSSESTVSRIRTEHFPLTLESARPSHTSQYLCASSGYGKVTEAFFGQGTRLTVV.